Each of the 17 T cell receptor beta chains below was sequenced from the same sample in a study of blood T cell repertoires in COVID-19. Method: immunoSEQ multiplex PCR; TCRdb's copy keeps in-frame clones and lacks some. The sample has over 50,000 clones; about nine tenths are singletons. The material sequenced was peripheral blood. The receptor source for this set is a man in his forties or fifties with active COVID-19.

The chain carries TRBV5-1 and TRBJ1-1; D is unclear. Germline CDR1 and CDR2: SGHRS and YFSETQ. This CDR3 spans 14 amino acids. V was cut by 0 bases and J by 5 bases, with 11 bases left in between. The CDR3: CASSLGRPATEAFF. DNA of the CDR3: TGCGCCAGCAGCTTGGGCCGGCCAGCGACTGAAGCTTTCTTT. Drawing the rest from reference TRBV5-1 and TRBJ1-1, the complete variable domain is KAGVTQTPRYLIKTRGQQVTLSCSPISGHRSVSWYQQTPGQGLQFLFEYFSETQRNKGNFPGRFSGRQFSNSRSEMNVSTLELGDSALYLCASSLGRPATEAFFGQGTRLTVV.

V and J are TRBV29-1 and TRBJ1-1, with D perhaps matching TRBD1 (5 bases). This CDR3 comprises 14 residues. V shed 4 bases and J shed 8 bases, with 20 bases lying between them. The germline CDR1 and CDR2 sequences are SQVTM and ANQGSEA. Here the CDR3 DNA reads TGCAGCGTTGCGGGTCGTCTTCTGCAGGGCGAAGCTTTCTTT. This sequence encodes CSVAGRLLQGEAFF.

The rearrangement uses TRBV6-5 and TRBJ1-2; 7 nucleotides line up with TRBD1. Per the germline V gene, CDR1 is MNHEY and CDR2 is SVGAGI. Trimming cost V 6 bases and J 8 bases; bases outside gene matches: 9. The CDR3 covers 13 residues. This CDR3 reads CASRRQGSGGYTF. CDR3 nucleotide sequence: TGTGCCAGCAGACGACAGGGATCGGGCGGCTACACCTTC.

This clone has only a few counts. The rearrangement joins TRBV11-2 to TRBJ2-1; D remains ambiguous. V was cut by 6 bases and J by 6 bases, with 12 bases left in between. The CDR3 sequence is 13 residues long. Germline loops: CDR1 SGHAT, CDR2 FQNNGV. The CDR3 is CASRFRLFNEQFF. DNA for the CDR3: TGTGCCAGCAGGTTCCGCCTATTCAATGAGCAGTTCTTC.

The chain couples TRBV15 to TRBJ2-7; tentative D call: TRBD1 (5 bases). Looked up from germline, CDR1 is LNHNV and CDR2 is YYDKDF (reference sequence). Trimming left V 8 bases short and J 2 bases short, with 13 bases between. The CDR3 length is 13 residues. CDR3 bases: TGTGCCACCTCAGGGTATGGGGCCTACGAGCAGTACTTC. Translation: CATSGYGAYEQYF.

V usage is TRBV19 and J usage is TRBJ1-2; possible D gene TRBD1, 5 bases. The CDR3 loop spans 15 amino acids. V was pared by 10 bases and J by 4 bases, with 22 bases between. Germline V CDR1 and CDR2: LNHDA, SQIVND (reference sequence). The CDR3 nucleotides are TGTGCCACAAACCAACAGGCGTCACCCCTCTATGGCTACACCTTC. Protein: CATNQQASPLYGYTF.

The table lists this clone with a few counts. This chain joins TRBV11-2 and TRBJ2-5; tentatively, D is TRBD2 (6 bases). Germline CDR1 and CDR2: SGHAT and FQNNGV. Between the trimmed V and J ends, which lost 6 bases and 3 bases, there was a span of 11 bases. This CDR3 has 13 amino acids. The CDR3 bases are TGTGCCAGCAGGATTTCGGGGGAAGAGACCCAGTACTTC. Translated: CASRISGEETQYF. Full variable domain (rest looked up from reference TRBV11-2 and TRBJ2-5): EAGVAQSPRYKIIEKRQSVAFWCNPISGHATLYWYQQILGQGPKLLIQFQNNGVVDDSQLPKDRFSAERLKGVDSTLKIQPAKLEDSAVYLCASRISGEETQYFGPGTRLLVL.

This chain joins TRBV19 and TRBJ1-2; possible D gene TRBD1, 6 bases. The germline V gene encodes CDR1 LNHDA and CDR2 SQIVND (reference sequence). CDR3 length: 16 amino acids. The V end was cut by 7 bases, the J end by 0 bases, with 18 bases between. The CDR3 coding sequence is TGTGCCAGTACGGGCGGGGGGCCAGCGGCTAACTATGGCTACACCTTC. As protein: CASTGGGPAANYGYTF.

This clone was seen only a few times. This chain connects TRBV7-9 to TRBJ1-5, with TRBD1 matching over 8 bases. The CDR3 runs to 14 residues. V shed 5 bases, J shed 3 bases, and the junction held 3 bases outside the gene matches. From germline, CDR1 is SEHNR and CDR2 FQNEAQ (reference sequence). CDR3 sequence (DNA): TGTGCCAGCAGCACAGGGGGTCCCAATCAGCCCCAGCATTTT. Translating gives CASSTGGPNQPQHF. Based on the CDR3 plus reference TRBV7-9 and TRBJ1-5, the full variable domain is DTGVSQNPRHKITKRGQNVTFRCDPISEHNRLYWYRQTLGQGPEFLTYFQNEAQLEKSRLLSDRFSAERPKGSFSTLEIQRTEQGDSAMYLCASSTGGPNQPQHFGDGTRLSIL.

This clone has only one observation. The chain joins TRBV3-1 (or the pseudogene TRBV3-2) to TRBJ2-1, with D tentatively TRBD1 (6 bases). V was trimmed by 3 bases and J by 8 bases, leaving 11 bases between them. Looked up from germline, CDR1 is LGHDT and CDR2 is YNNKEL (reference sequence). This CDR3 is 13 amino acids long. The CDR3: CASSQGAVYEQFF. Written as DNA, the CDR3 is TGTGCCAGCAGCCAGGGGGCTGTCTATGAGCAGTTCTTC.

CDR3 loop: CASSLEGRNTGELFF. The CDR3 DNA reads TGTGCCAGCAGCTTAGAAGGGAGGAACACCGGGGAGCTGTTTTTT. This chain connects TRBV11-2 to TRBJ2-2; possible D gene TRBD2, 5 bases. Germline lookup yields CDR1 SGHAT and CDR2 FQNNGV. V gave up 0 bases and J gave up 1 base, with 6 bases separating them. CDR3 size: 15 residues.

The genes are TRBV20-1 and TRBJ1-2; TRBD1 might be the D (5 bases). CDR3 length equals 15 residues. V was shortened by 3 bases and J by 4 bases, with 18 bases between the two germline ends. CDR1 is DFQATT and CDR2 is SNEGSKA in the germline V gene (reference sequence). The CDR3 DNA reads TGCAGTGCTAGTCGGTTGGAGGGGCTTAGCTATGGCTACACCTTC. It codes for CSASRLEGLSYGYTF.

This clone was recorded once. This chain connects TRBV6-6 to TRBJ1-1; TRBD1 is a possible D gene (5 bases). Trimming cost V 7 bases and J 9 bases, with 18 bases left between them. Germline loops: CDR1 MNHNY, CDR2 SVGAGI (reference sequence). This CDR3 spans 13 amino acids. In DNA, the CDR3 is TGTGCCAGCACACATACTACAGGACCTAAAGCTTTCTTT. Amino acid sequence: CASTHTTGPKAFF.

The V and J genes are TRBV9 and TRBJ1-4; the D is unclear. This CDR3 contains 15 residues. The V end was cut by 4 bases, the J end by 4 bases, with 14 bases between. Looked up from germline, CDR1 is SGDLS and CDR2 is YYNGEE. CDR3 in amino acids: CASSPRGNYNEKLFF. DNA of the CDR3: TGTGCCAGCAGCCCGCGAGGGAATTATAATGAAAAACTGTTTTTT.

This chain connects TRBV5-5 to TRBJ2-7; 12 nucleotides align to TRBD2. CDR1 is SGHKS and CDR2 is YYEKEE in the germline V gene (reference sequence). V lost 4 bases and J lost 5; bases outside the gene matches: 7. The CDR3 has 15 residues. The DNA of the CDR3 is TGTGCCAGCAGCCCCCAGACTAGCGGGAGCAACGAGCAGTACTTC. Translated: CASSPQTSGSNEQYF.

The CDR3 DNA reads TGTGCCATCTCCGGCGGGGAAAGCACAGATACGCAGTATTTT. Its protein product is CAISGGESTDTQYF. The V and J genes are TRBV10-3 and TRBJ2-3; possibly TRBD2 for D (6 bases). The V gene's germline CDR1 is ENHRY and CDR2 SYGVKD. The CDR3 has 14 amino acids. Trimming removed 8 bases from V and 0 bases from J, with 12 bases in between.

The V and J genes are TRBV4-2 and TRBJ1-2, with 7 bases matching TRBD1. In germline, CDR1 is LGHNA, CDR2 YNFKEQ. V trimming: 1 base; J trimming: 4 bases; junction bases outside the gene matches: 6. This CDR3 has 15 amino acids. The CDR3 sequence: CASSQGQGVRYGYTF. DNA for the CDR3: TGTGCCAGCAGCCAAGGACAGGGAGTTCGCTATGGCTACACCTTC.